This T cell receptor beta chain is drawn from a study of shared clonotypes between healthy human individuals. Study overall: Researchers assigned three CD4 naive, three CD4 memory, two CD8 naive and one CD8 memory plate to each donor. Whole-study findings and limits: Deeper or shallower sequencing was expected to change how clonotypes are shared among donors.

With respect to this clone: Its target is unknown.

The CDR3 runs 15 residues. J was trimmed by 5 bases and V by 2 bases; bases with no gene match: 5. Germline CDR1 GTSNPN, CDR2 SVGIG (reference sequence). Sequencing used immunoSEQ multiplex PCR; TCRdb keeps in-frame clones, though not all of them. Among about 2 million clones, around 95% were seen once, and the ten largest hold roughly 0.13%. The V gene is TRBV30, the J gene TRBJ1-3; 11 positions agree with TRBD1. The TCR was taken from a man aged 18-30 years in good health. The sample consisted of naive CD4+ T cells sorted from blood. Sample subset: CD45RA+ positively selected. The CDR3 nucleotides read TGTGCCTGGAGTAGTAGGACAGGGGGCAGAAACACCATATATTTT. The encoded protein is CAWSSRTGGRNTIYF. The full variable domain, its missing parts supplied by reference TRBV30 and TRBJ1-3, is SQTIHQWPATLVQPVGSPLSLECTVEGTSNPNLYWYRQAAGRGLQLLFYSVGIGQISSEVPQNLSASRPQDRQFILSSKKLLLSDSGFYLCAWSSRTGGRNTIYFGEGSWLTVV.